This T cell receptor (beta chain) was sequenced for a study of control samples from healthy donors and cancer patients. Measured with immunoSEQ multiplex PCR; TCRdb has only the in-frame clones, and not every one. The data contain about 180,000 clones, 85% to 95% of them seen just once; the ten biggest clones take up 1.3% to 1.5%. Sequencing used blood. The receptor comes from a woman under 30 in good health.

CDR3 coding DNA: TGCGCCAGCAGTCCTATCCCAGATACGCAGTATTTT. Its translation: CASSPIPDTQYF. This chain uses TRBV5-1 with TRBJ2-3; unclear D gene. V lost 5 bases and J 4 bases, leaving 8 bases between the germline ends. CDR3 length: 12 amino acids. CDR1 SGHRS and CDR2 YFSETQ come from the germline V gene.